This TCR beta chain is drawn from a study of PD-1 blockade in classical Hodgkin lymphoma. Points from the study as a whole: The origin of the repertoire differences remains undefined, with disease activity or prior therapy as possible causes. The study found complete responders had baseline diversity similar to newly diagnosed patients.

Worth noting for this clone: Antigen unknown.

Clones were sequenced by immunoSEQ multiplex PCR, and TCRdb holds only the in-frame ones, with some missing. There are 25,000 to 30,000 clones in the sample; approximately 70% occur only once, and about 24% lies in the top ten. J was trimmed by 2 bases and V by 7 bases; bases with no gene match: 18. Germline-derived CDR1 and CDR2 are SGDLS and YYNGEE. The CDR3 loop spans 18 amino acids. Brentuximab vedotin exposure varied among the patients, all of whom had relapsed after autologous stem cell transplantation. This clonotype was sampled from a human donor with classical Hodgkin lymphoma. Source: peripheral blood mononuclear cells (PBMCs), taken before the second cycle of nivolumab. This chain connects TRBV9 to TRBJ2-3; 8 bases are shared with TRBD2. CDR3 protein: CASGAGVSPNSFTDTQYF. The CDR3 DNA follows: TGTGCCAGCGGAGCGGGGGTCTCACCAAACTCGTTCACAGATACGCAGTATTTT. The entire variable domain, with the rest obtained from reference TRBV9 and TRBJ2-3, is as follows: DSGVTQTPKHLITATGQRVTLRCSPRSGDLSVYWYQQSLDQGLQFLIQYYNGEERAKGNILERFSAQQFPDLHSELNLSSLELGDSALYFCASGAGVSPNSFTDTQYFGPGTRLTVL.